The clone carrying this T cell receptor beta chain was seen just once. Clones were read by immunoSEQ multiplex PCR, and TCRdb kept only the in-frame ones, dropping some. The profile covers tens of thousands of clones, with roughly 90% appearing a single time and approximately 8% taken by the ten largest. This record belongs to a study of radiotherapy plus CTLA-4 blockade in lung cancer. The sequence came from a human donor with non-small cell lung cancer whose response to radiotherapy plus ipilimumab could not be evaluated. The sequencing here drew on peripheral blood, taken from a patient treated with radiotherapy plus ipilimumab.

As DNA, the CDR3 is TGTGCCAGCAGTCTCGGACAGGCGGCGAACACTGAAGCTTTCTTT. Protein sequence: CASSLGQAANTEAFF. The chain is built from TRBV27 and TRBJ1-1, with TRBD1 identical over 7 bases. The V and J ends lost 5 bases and 1 base, in that order; junction bases with no gene match: 7. CDR1 and CDR2 from the germline V gene are MNHEY and SMNVEV (reference sequence). This CDR3 comprises 15 residues.